This TCR beta chain was documented in a study of shared clonotypes between healthy human individuals. Study outcomes and limitations: Sharing across four donors was highest in naive CD4 (around 5%) and lowest in memory CD8 (about 0.4%).

With 4 bases removed from V and 4 bases from J, the gap between germline ends came to 17 bases. The CDR3 extends over 15 amino acids. In germline, CDR1 is SGHRS, CDR2 YFSETQ. To note about this clone: Its antigen is currently unknown.

Each subset's genomic DNA was shared equally among a number of immunoSEQ plates. The assay was immunoSEQ multiplex PCR, and TCRdb's table has in-frame clones only and misses some. The sample shows about 340,000 clones, over 70% of them seen only once. This chain links TRBV5-1 with TRBJ2-5; D is perhaps TRBD1 (6 bases). The specimen was memory CD4+ T cells sorted from blood. Subset of the sample: CD45RA-negative fraction. The TCR was taken from a man aged 25 to 40 in good health. CDR3 nucleotides: TGCGCCAGCAGCCTTGACCCAGGGGTATCAGAGACCCAGTACTTC. Translation: CASSLDPGVSETQYF.